These 10 T cell receptor beta chains were sequenced from one sample in a study of response to subunit inactivated influenza vaccine listed by TCRdb under 2018. Library preparation employed RT-PCR. Instrument used: Illumina HiSeq 2500. TCRdb applied fastp at Q25 and MiXCR to the public reads, then kept only in-frame beta chains. Rows merge per CDR3 protein into single entries with the most common DNA and genes. This sample gives over 150,000 distinct CDR3 sequences in total; about 10% of them show up just once. Of the sample, around 35% falls within the top ten clones. Material: CD8+ T cells sorted from PBMCs, obtained 23 to 25 months after vaccination. The receptor source for this set is a man in his fifties or sixties who received an inactivated influenza vaccine. Donor details come from another sample of the same person, matched by shared clones.

This clonotype was picked up many times. The J gene is TRBJ2-1, the V gene TRBV28; 9 positions match TRBD2. CDR3 length equals 16 residues. V shed 5 bases, J shed 4 bases, and the junction held 9 bases outside the gene matches. The V gene's germline CDR1 is MDHEN and CDR2 SYDVKM. The CDR3 loop is CASSGVSGGTYNEQFF. DNA of the CDR3: TGTGCCAGCAGTGGAGTAAGCGGGGGGACGTACAATGAGCAGTTCTTC.

This clonotype was counted between two and nine times. V is TRBV3-1 and J is TRBJ1-1, with D possibly matching TRBD1 (5 bases). The CDR3 loop spans 14 amino acids. Germline CDR1 is LGHDT and CDR2 is YNNKEL (reference sequence). V gave up 1 base and J gave up 4 bases, with 10 bases separating them. The CDR3 sequence: CASSQVAGSTEAFF. The CDR3, as DNA: TGTGCCAGCAGCCAAGTCGCAGGGAGCACTGAAGCTTTCTTT.

This clonotype was picked up a small number of times. V usage is TRBV7-9 and J usage is TRBJ2-5; no clear D gene. The CDR3 length is 14 residues. Germline V gene lookup returns CDR1 SEHNR and CDR2 FQNEAQ (reference sequence). V was cut by 1 base and J by 3 bases, with 9 bases left in between. For the CDR3, the DNA is TGTGCCAGCAGCTTAGACCCCCTAGAAGAGACCCAGTACTTC. As protein: CASSLDPLEETQYF.

This clonotype has at least ten counts. V gene TRBV6-5 combines with J gene TRBJ2-3; no firm D call. V lost 2 bases, J lost 1 base, and 1 base lay in between. Germline V lookup: CDR1 MNHEY, CDR2 SVGAGI. The CDR3 contains 12 residues. In DNA form, the CDR3 reads TGTGCCAGCAGTTACGGCACAGATACGCAGTATTTT. It specifies CASSYGTDTQYF.

This clonotype has a handful of counts. The genes are TRBV29-1 and TRBJ2-7; weak D call: TRBD1 (5 bases). Deletions cut 5 bases from V and 6 bases from J, with 17 bases between. The CDR3 is 13 amino acids. CDR1 SQVTM and CDR2 ANQGSEA come from the germline V gene. Here the CDR3 reads CSVPGTWGSEQYF. The DNA for the CDR3 is TGCAGCGTTCCGGGTACGTGGGGCTCCGAGCAGTACTTC.

This rearrangement joins TRBV24-1 to TRBJ2-2; perhaps TRBD1 as D (6 bases). In germline, CDR1 is KGHDR, CDR2 SFDVKD. The CDR3 extends over 16 amino acids. The ends were cut back, 1 base at V and 8 bases at J, with 16 bases in the middle. The CDR3 coding sequence is TGTGCCACCAGTGATTTAGAACAGGGTGCAAGAGGGGAGCTGTTTTTT. Translated: CATSDLEQGARGELFF.

This clonotype was found a few times. J is TRBJ2-2 and V is TRBV28; unclear D gene. The germline V and J ends were trimmed by 5 bases and 5 bases, with 9 bases remaining between them. Germline V gene sequence: CDR1 MDHEN, CDR2 SYDVKM. There are 13 residues in the CDR3. Written as DNA, the CDR3 is TGTGCCAGCAGTCCTCTGGGGACCGGGGAGCTGTTTTTT. Amino acid sequence: CASSPLGTGELFF.

This clonotype was detected only a few times. This chain joins TRBV11-2 and TRBJ2-7; 7 bases align to TRBD1. Germline loops: CDR1 SGHAT, CDR2 FQNNGV. Trimming at V came to 5 bases and at J to 4 bases, leaving 5 bases not matched to a gene. The CDR3 sequence is 13 residues long. CDR3 amino acids: CASSVGTVYEQYF. The CDR3 nucleotides are TGTGCCAGCAGCGTAGGGACAGTGTACGAGCAGTACTTC. Full variable domain (rest looked up from reference TRBV11-2 and TRBJ2-7): EAGVAQSPRYKIIEKRQSVAFWCNPISGHATLYWYQQILGQGPKLLIQFQNNGVVDDSQLPKDRFSAERLKGVDSTLKIQPAKLEDSAVYLCASSVGTVYEQYFGPGTRLTVT.

The gene calls are TRBV20-1 and TRBJ2-7, with 8 bases aligning to TRBD2. CDR1 and CDR2 (germline): DFQATT, SNEGSKA (reference sequence). There are 14 residues in the CDR3. Trimming cost V 1 base and J 2 bases; bases outside gene matches: 4. CDR3 sequence: CSARGPAGAYEQYF. CDR3 coding DNA: TGCAGTGCTAGAGGCCCAGCGGGAGCCTACGAGCAGTACTTC.

The gene calls are TRBV9 and TRBJ2-2; perhaps TRBD1 as D (5 bases). Trimming removed 0 bases at V and 1 base at J, with 10 bases between. This CDR3 contains 16 residues. Germline CDR1 is SGDLS and CDR2 is YYNGEE. CDR3 in amino acids: CASSVDRGQNTGELFF. The CDR3 DNA follows: TGTGCCAGCAGCGTAGATCGCGGACAGAACACCGGGGAGCTGTTTTTT.